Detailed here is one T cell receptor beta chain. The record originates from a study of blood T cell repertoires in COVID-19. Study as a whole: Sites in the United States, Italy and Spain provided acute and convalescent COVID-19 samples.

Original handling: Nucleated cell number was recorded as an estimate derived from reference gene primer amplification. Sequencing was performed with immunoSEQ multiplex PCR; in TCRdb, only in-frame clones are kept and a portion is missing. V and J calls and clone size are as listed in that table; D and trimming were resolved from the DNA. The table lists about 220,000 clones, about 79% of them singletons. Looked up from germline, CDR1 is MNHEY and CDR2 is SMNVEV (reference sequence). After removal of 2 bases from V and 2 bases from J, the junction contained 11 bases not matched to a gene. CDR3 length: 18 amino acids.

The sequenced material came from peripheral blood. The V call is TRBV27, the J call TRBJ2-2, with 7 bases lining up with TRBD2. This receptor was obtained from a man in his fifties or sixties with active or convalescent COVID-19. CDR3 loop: CASSLRPLASGNTGELFF. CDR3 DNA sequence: TGTGCCAGCAGTTTACGGCCTCTGGCTAGCGGTAACACCGGGGAGCTGTTTTTT.